These 29 T cell receptor beta chains share one sample of origin, sequenced in a study of regulatory T cells in long-lasting Graves disease. Investigators prepared the TCR beta libraries by applying iRepertoire HTBI primers and Arm-PCR of CDR3 regions. Via MiXCR, TCRdb re-called the multiplex PCR reads, giving one row per CDR3 protein. The sample contains under 400,000 distinct CDR3 sequences, roughly 17% of which appear only once. As to time point: newly diagnosed GD, antithyroid drugs for less than 3 months. From RNA extracted from PBMCs, the TCR library was made. This same sample was also taken into another study, of T cells in Graves' hyperthyroidism and ophthalmopathy.

Sequences were derived from peripheral blood mononuclear cells (PBMCs), sampled at new diagnosis, from a patient treated with antithyroid drugs. These receptors all come from a man between 35 and 55 years old with Graves disease.

The sample holds many counts of this clonotype. The chain recombines TRBV29-1 with TRBJ2-3; TRBD2 agrees at 9 bases. V lost 5 bases to trimming and J lost 1 base; unmatched junction nucleotides: 1. Germline V CDR1 and CDR2: SQVTM, ANQGSEA. This CDR3 is built from 13 residues. CDR3 bases: TGCAGCGTTCAGCGGGGGGGCACAGATACGCAGTATTTT. Translation gives CSVQRGGTDTQYF.

This clonotype has at least ten counts. The rearrangement links TRBV11-1 to TRBJ2-7; TRBD1 agrees at 10 bases. CDR1 is SGHAT and CDR2 is FQDESV in the germline V gene (reference sequence). Germline trimming cut 5 bases from V and 3 bases from J; bases unmatched to any gene: 4. The CDR3 sequence is 14 residues long. The CDR3 is CASSTGQGIYEQYF. CDR3 nucleotides: TGTGCCAGCAGCACGGGACAGGGGATCTACGAGCAGTACTTC.

This clonotype came up many times. This chain connects TRBV2 to TRBJ1-1; a possible D gene is TRBD1 (5 bases). V was clipped by 3 bases and J by 11 bases, with 16 bases between them. The germline CDR1 and CDR2 sequences are SNHLY and FYNNEI. This CDR3 comprises 13 residues. This CDR3 is CASSERREERAFF. The CDR3 DNA sequence: TGTGCCAGCAGTGAGCGCAGGGAAGAACGCGCTTTCTTT.

This clonotype was detected ten times or more. The V call is TRBV30, the J call TRBJ2-2; TRBD1 or TRBD2 may be the D gene (6 bases each). Germline CDR1 reads GTSNPN; CDR2 reads SVGIG (reference sequence). The V gene lost 2 bases and the J gene lost 6 bases, with 7 bases spanning the gap. CDR3 length: 12 residues. This chain's CDR3 is CAWSRGAGELFF. CDR3 sequence (DNA): TGTGCCTGGAGTAGGGGGGCCGGGGAGCTGTTTTTT. The full variable domain, in which reference TRBV30 and TRBJ2-2 provide the parts outside the CDR3, is SQTIHQWPATLVQPVGSPLSLECTVEGTSNPNLYWYRQAAGRGLQLLFYSVGIGQISSEVPQNLSASRPQDRQFILSSKKLLLSDSGFYLCAWSRGAGELFFGEGSRLTVL.

In this sample, this clonotype turned up many times. V gene TRBV28 combines with J gene TRBJ1-4; D call uncertain. Germline V gene data show CDR1 as MDHEN and CDR2 as SYDVKM. V gave up 6 bases and J gave up 3 bases, with 8 bases separating them. The CDR3 length is 13 residues. CDR3 nucleotides: TGTGCCAGCAGGACCGGATCTAATGAAAAACTGTTTTTT. Translating gives CASRTGSNEKLFF.

This clonotype was found many times. The chain links TRBV20-1 to TRBJ2-7; 11 bases align to TRBD2. Germline V gives CDR1 DFQATT, CDR2 SNEGSKA (reference sequence). The CDR3 totals 18 residues. V gave up 6 bases and J gave up 0 bases; unmatched junction bases: 16. CDR3 in amino acids: CSATGLAGGLSSSYEQYF. CDR3 DNA: TGCAGTGCAACCGGGCTAGCGGGGGGACTTTCTAGCTCCTACGAGCAGTACTTC.

This clonotype has at least ten counts. V gene TRBV12-3 or TRBV12-4 combines with J gene TRBJ1-1; the D gene is possibly TRBD1 (5 bases). This CDR3 contains 14 residues. Trimming stripped 8 bases from V and 1 base from J, with 14 bases between. The CDR3 DNA reads as TGTGCCAGCCGCGGTTTTGGACAGAACACTGAAGCTTTCTTT. The encoded protein is CASRGFGQNTEAFF.

The table lists this clonotype with a few counts. The V gene is TRBV12-3 or TRBV12-4, the J gene TRBJ2-5; TRBD1 might be the D (5 bases). This CDR3 region has 13 residues. The V gene lost 6 bases and the J gene lost 7 bases, with 15 bases spanning the gap. The CDR3 spells CASSMWGDRTQYF. The CDR3 DNA reads as TGTGCCAGCAGCATGTGGGGCGACCGGACCCAGTACTTC.

In this sample, this clonotype turned up a few times. The chain combines TRBV5-1 with TRBJ2-5, with a tentative D call TRBD1 (5 bases). CDR3 length equals 15 residues. Germline V gives CDR1 SGHRS, CDR2 YFSETQ. V dropped 1 base and J dropped 0 bases, with 10 bases sitting between them. The DNA of the CDR3 is TGCGCCAGCAGCTTGACAGGACGAGACCAAGAGACCCAGTACTTC. Translation gives CASSLTGRDQETQYF.

In its sample, this clonotype was seen many times. The CDR3 spells CASSRDEVAGPDLHTDTQYF. CDR3 bases: TGTGCCAGCAGCCGTGACGAGGTAGCGGGGCCGGACTTACACACAGATACGCAGTATTTT. The rearrangement joins TRBV7-2 to TRBJ2-3; TRBD2 aligns across 8 bases. There are 20 residues in the CDR3. Per germline, CDR1 SGHTA and CDR2 FQGNSA. The junction had 21 bases not matched to a gene; V was cut back by 5 bases and J by 2 bases.

The sample holds many counts of this clonotype. The V and J genes are TRBV12-3 or TRBV12-4 and TRBJ1-1, with D uncertain. V shed 3 bases and J shed 3 bases, with 8 bases lying between them. The CDR3 is 13 residues long. The CDR3 DNA sequence: TGTGCCAGCAGTTTTCTGGATTACACTGAAGCTTTCTTT. Encoded protein: CASSFLDYTEAFF.

A few counts support this clonotype. V is TRBV2 and J is TRBJ1-6; D is ambiguous. The CDR3 covers 12 residues. V lost 6 bases and J 6 bases, leaving 6 bases between the germline ends. CDR1 and CDR2 from the germline V gene are SNHLY and FYNNEI. The CDR3 DNA sequence: TGTGCCAGCAGGCCAGCTAATTCACCCCTCCACTTT. Translation gives CASRPANSPLHF.

This clonotype was counted ten times or more. V is TRBV12-3 or TRBV12-4 and J is TRBJ1-1, with no clear D. This CDR3 has 12 residues. With 8 bases removed from V and 0 bases from J, the gap between germline ends came to 7 bases. The CDR3 protein is CASHPMNTEAFF. The CDR3 DNA is TGTGCCAGCCACCCCATGAACACTGAAGCTTTCTTT.

The sample holds many counts of this clonotype. The chain is built from TRBV2 and TRBJ1-2; D uncertain. CDR1 is SNHLY and CDR2 is FYNNEI in the germline V gene. V dropped 7 bases and J dropped 2 bases, with 17 bases sitting between them. The CDR3 sequence is 15 residues long. The CDR3: CASIPGRGRNYGYTF. The CDR3 DNA is TGTGCCAGCATCCCGGGCAGAGGGAGAAACTATGGCTACACCTTC.

This clonotype has more than one count but fewer than ten. The chain links TRBV28 to TRBJ1-2, with a tentative D call TRBD1 (6 bases). From germline, CDR1 is MDHEN and CDR2 SYDVKM. This CDR3 has 13 residues. V dropped 2 bases and J dropped 4 bases, with 8 bases sitting between them. CDR3 loop: CASSLPQGYGYTF. CDR3 bases: TGTGCCAGCAGTTTACCACAGGGCTATGGCTACACCTTC.

This clonotype was counted at least ten times. This chain links TRBV10-3 with TRBJ2-6, with D unclear. Germline V gene lookup returns CDR1 ENHRY and CDR2 SYGVKD. V was cut by 1 base and J by 0 bases, with 10 bases left in between. CDR3 length: 17 amino acids. The CDR3: CAISEFPPVSGANVLTF. DNA of the CDR3: TGTGCCATCAGTGAGTTCCCACCAGTCTCTGGGGCCAACGTCCTGACTTTC.

This clonotype was seen a handful of times. V is TRBV5-1 and J is TRBJ1-4, with TRBD1 as a possible D gene (6 bases). Germline V gene data show CDR1 as SGHRS and CDR2 as YFSETQ. There are 14 residues in the CDR3. V was pared by 7 bases and J by 5 bases, with 15 bases between. The CDR3 here is CASRLDSLNEKLFF. In DNA form, the CDR3 reads TGCGCCAGCCGATTGGACAGCCTAAATGAAAAACTGTTTTTT.

Many counts were recorded for this clonotype. V gene TRBV18 combines with J gene TRBJ1-3; no firm D call. Trimming stripped 4 bases from V and 1 base from J, with 11 bases between. The germline V gene has CDR1 KGHSH and CDR2 LQKENI. This CDR3 has 15 residues. The CDR3 DNA reads as TGTGCCAGCTCACGGACGGTGCCTTCTGGAAACACCATATATTTT. Its translation: CASSRTVPSGNTIYF. Using reference TRBV18 and TRBJ1-3 for the parts outside the CDR3, the full variable domain is NAGVMQNPRHLVRRRGQEARLRCSPMKGHSHVYWYRQLPEEGLKFMVYLQKENIIDESGMPKERFSAEFPKEGPSILRIQQVVRGDSAAYFCASSRTVPSGNTIYFGEGSWLTVV.

This clonotype has ten or more counts. The chain has TRBV7-2 and TRBJ2-3; D is ambiguous. Germline loops: CDR1 SGHTA, CDR2 FQGNSA. CDR3 length: 14 residues. Trimming removed 3 bases from V and 3 bases from J, with 10 bases in between. CDR3 nucleotide sequence: TGTGCCAGCAGCTTCGCCAGACGGACAGATACGCAGTATTTT. Translation: CASSFARRTDTQYF.

The rearrangement uses TRBV12-3 or TRBV12-4 and TRBJ2-1; tentative D call: TRBD1 (6 bases). Trimming removed 2 bases at V and 6 bases at J, with 14 bases between. The CDR3 contains 15 residues. CDR3 nucleotide sequence: TGTGCCAGCAGTTTAAGGGGCACAGGGCTCAATGAGCAGTTCTTC. It codes for CASSLRGTGLNEQFF.

This clonotype occurred a few times. The chain combines TRBV7-3 with TRBJ2-7, with TRBD1 as a possible D gene (5 bases). V lost 5 bases and J 5 bases, leaving 19 bases between the germline ends. In germline, CDR1 is SGHTA, CDR2 FQGTGA. This CDR3 is 15 amino acids long. The CDR3 DNA is TGTGCCAGCAGCCCGCAGGGTGGTGCGGTGGACGAGCAGTACTTC. Residues: CASSPQGGAVDEQYF.

This clonotype was recorded at least ten times. The V call is TRBV30, the J call TRBJ1-2; the D gene is possibly TRBD1 (6 bases). V lost 3 bases and J lost 8, with 16 bases in between. The germline V gene encodes CDR1 GTSNPN and CDR2 SVGIG (reference sequence). The CDR3 spans 13 residues. The CDR3: CAWSTGGAYGYTF. CDR3 nucleotides: TGTGCCTGGAGCACCGGGGGCGCATACGGCTACACCTTC. The full variable domain, rest sourced from reference TRBV30 and TRBJ1-2, is SQTIHQWPATLVQPVGSPLSLECTVEGTSNPNLYWYRQAAGRGLQLLFYSVGIGQISSEVPQNLSASRPQDRQFILSSKKLLLSDSGFYLCAWSTGGAYGYTFGSGTRLTVV.

This clonotype was detected only a few times. This chain connects TRBV7-2 to TRBJ2-7; TRBD1 matches 7 bases. CDR3 length: 13 residues. Germline trimming cut 5 bases from V and 3 bases from J; bases unmatched to any gene: 4. Per the germline V gene, CDR1 is SGHTA and CDR2 is FQGNSA. The CDR3 is CASSPRTGYEQYF. As DNA, the CDR3 is TGTGCCAGCAGCCCGAGGACAGGCTACGAGCAGTACTTC.

About this clonotype itself: Only one base separates this from a far larger clonotype, so it likely reflects a read error. A read error is likely, as this CDR3 ends without the conserved phenylalanine or tryptophan. The chain is built from TRBV11-3 and TRBJ1-1; D is possibly TRBD1 (6 bases). The ends were cut back, 5 bases at V and 5 bases at J, with 12 bases in the middle. This CDR3 has 13 residues. Germline V gene data show CDR1 as SGHNT and CDR2 as YENEEA. This CDR3 reads CASSTNRETEAFC. In nucleotides, the CDR3 is TGTGCCAGCAGCACTAACAGGGAAACTGAAGCTTTCTGT.

At least ten counts were recorded for this clonotype. The chain employs TRBV3-1 and TRBJ1-4, with D perhaps TRBD1 (6 bases). The germline V and J ends were trimmed by 5 bases and 4 bases, with 11 bases remaining between them. Per the germline V gene, CDR1 is LGHDT and CDR2 is YNNKEL (reference sequence). The CDR3 is made up of 14 amino acids. CDR3: CASSSTGINEKLFF. The CDR3 coding sequence is TGTGCCAGCAGCTCTACAGGGATTAATGAAAAACTGTTTTTT.

A single count supports this clonotype. CDR3 bases: TGTGCCAGCAGCTCACGACTTATTCAGTACTTC. The encoded protein is CASSSRLIQYF. This chain connects TRBV7-2 to TRBJ2-4; D not resolved. Trimming removed 4 bases at V and 10 bases at J, with 8 bases between. The CDR3 sequence is 11 residues long. Germline V lookup: CDR1 SGHTA, CDR2 FQGNSA. Filled out from reference TRBV7-2 and TRBJ2-4, the complete variable domain reads GAGVSQSPSNKVTEKGKDVELRCDPISGHTALYWYRQSLGQGLEFLIYFQGNSAPDKSGLPSDRFSAERTGGSVSTLTIQRTQQEDSAVYLCASSSRLIQYFGAGTRLSVL.

This chain links TRBV9 with TRBJ1-3; D not resolved. This CDR3 has 14 residues. CDR1 is SGDLS and CDR2 is YYNGEE in the germline V gene. V lost 3 bases and J 2 bases, leaving 9 bases between the germline ends. Here the CDR3 DNA reads TGTGCCAGCAGCGCCGGCGGGACTGGAAACACCATATATTTT. It codes for CASSAGGTGNTIYF.

This clonotype was detected a few times. The DNA for the CDR3 is TGTGCCTGGAGTGTCCTTAGCGGGGGGTCCACAGATACGCAGTATTTT. Its protein is CAWSVLSGGSTDTQYF. V and J are TRBV30 and TRBJ2-3, with TRBD2 matching over 10 bases. Looked up from germline, CDR1 is GTSNPN and CDR2 is SVGIG (reference sequence). The CDR3 loop spans 16 amino acids. V gave up 0 bases and J gave up 2 bases; unmatched junction bases: 5.

This clonotype has a handful of counts. A far larger clone is one nucleotide away, so this likely arose from a read error. The chain recombines TRBV2 with TRBJ2-7; tentatively, D is TRBD1 (5 bases). V was pared by 1 base and J by 7 bases, with 11 bases between. Germline V gives CDR1 SNHLY, CDR2 FYNNEI. This CDR3 has 13 amino acids. In nucleotides, the CDR3 is TGTGCCAGCAGTGAAGGGTGGGGCACTGAGCAGTACTTC. Translating it yields CASSEGWGTEQYF.